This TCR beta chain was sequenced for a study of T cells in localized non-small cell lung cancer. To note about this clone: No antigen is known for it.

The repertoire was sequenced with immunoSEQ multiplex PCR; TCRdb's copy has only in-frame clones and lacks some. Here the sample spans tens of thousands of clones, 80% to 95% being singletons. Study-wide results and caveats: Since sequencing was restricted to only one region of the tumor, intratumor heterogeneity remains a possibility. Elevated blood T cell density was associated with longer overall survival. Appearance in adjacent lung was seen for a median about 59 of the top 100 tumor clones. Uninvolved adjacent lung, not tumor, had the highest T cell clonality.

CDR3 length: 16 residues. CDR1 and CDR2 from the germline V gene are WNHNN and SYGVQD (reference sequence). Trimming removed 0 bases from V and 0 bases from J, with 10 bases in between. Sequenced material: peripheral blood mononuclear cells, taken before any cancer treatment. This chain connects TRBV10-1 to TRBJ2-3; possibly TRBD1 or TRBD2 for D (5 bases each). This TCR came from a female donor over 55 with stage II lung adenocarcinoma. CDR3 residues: CASSESRGRSTDTQYF. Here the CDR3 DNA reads TGCGCCAGCAGTGAGTCAAGGGGACGGAGCACAGATACGCAGTATTTT.